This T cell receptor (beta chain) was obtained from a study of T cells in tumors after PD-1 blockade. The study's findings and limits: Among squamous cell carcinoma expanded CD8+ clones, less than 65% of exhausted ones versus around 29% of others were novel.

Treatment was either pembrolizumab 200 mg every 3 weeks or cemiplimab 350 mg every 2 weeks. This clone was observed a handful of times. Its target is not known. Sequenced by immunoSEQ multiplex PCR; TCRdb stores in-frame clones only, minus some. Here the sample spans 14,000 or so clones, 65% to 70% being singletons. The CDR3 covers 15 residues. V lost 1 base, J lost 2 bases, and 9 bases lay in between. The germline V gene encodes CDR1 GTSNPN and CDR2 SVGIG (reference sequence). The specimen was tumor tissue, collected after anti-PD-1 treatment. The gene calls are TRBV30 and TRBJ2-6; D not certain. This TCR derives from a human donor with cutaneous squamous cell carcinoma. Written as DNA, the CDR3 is TGTGCCTGGAGTGATCAGTGGGCTGGGGCCAACGTCCTGACTTTC. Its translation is CAWSDQWAGANVLTF.